Shown below are 20 T cell receptor beta chains from a single sample sequenced in a study of control samples from healthy donors and cancer patients (dated by TCRdb to between 2020 and 2021). Libraries were prepared through the immunoSEQ multiplex PCR assay. The source is immuneACCESS, and TCRdb retained only in-frame sequences with V and J called. Part of the clones is not carried over; for the studies checked, unresolved V genes explain less than half of this, and the remainder is unexplained. This sample gives around 80,000 clones in total; nearly 90% of them show up just once. Clones ranked in the top ten supply under 7.5% of the sample. Source material: blood. The receptors here all came from a woman aged 45-65 years in good health.

The chain joins TRBV7-2 to TRBJ2-2; 8 bases map to TRBD1. CDR3 size: 17 residues. Germline V gene data show CDR1 as SGHTA and CDR2 as FQGNSA. The ends lost 4 bases at V and 6 bases at J; junction bases unmatched: 13. CDR3 nucleotides: TGTGCCAGCAGCTCAATCGACAGGGGCCTAAAGGCCGGGGAGCTGTTTTTT. It yields the protein CASSSIDRGLKAGELFF.

The chain combines TRBV7-9 with TRBJ1-6; possible D gene TRBD1, 6 bases. Trimming left V 5 bases short and J 5 bases short, with 10 bases between. The germline V gene encodes CDR1 SEHNR and CDR2 FQNEAQ (reference sequence). The CDR3 extends over 14 amino acids. The CDR3 DNA is TGTGCCAGCAGCCCACAGGGTGATAATTCACCCCTCCACTTT. Amino acid sequence: CASSPQGDNSPLHF.

This clone was seen only once. The V call is TRBV30, the J call TRBJ1-4; D ambiguous. Between the trimmed V and J ends, which lost 4 bases and 5 bases, there was a span of 11 bases. The CDR3 extends over 13 amino acids. Germline assignment: CDR1 GTSNPN and CDR2 SVGIG (reference sequence). CDR3 region: CAWTEGRNEKLFF. CDR3 nucleotide sequence: TGTGCCTGGACCGAGGGCCGGAATGAAAAACTGTTTTTT.

In its sample, this clone was seen a few times. The chain carries TRBV3-1 (or the pseudogene TRBV3-2) and TRBJ1-5, with D possibly matching TRBD1 (5 bases). Germline-derived CDR1 and CDR2 are LGHDT and YNNKEL (reference sequence). Trimming took 1 base from V and 9 from J, leaving 16 bases between them. The CDR3 has 15 residues. The CDR3 is CASSQGAMGTLPQHF. DNA for the CDR3: TGTGCCAGCAGCCAAGGGGCGATGGGGACTCTGCCCCAGCATTTT.

This chain connects TRBV7-8 to TRBJ1-4; TRBD1 matches 9 bases. The ends lost 5 bases at V and 6 bases at J; junction bases unmatched: 1. The CDR3 is made up of 13 amino acids. CDR1 is SGHVS, CDR2 FQNEAQ, per germline. CDR3 region: CASSRDRDEKLFF. CDR3 nucleotides: TGTGCCAGCAGCCGGGACAGGGATGAAAAACTGTTTTTT.

The chain uses TRBV6-6 and TRBJ1-2, with TRBD1 matching over 8 bases. The CDR3 length is 14 residues. Germline CDR1 reads MNHNY; CDR2 reads SVGAGI (reference sequence). Trimming at V came to 9 bases and at J to 8 bases, leaving 14 bases not matched to a gene. CDR3 residues: CASSASGGAEGYTF. CDR3 sequence (DNA): TGTGCCAGTTCCGCTTCAGGGGGCGCCGAGGGCTACACCTTC.

This clone appeared a few times. This chain joins TRBV6-6 and TRBJ2-7; the D is unclear. V lost 5 bases and J lost 2, with 10 bases in between. The CDR3 is made up of 13 amino acids. Germline V gene lookup returns CDR1 MNHNY and CDR2 SVGAGI (reference sequence). CDR3 loop: CASSKDGAYEQYF. CDR3 nucleotide sequence: TGTGCCAGCAGTAAGGACGGTGCCTACGAGCAGTACTTC.

The V call is TRBV5-1, the J call TRBJ1-1; 7 bases line up with TRBD1. The V segment lost 4 bases and the J segment 4 bases; nucleotides outside the gene matches: 4. This CDR3 comprises 13 residues. Germline V gene sequence: CDR1 SGHRS, CDR2 YFSETQ. The CDR3 DNA reads as TGCGCCAGCAGCGTAACAGGGGCCACTGAAGCTTTCTTT. Translation gives CASSVTGATEAFF.

This clone occurred once. The chain recombines TRBV6-5 with TRBJ2-3; D call uncertain. The CDR3 is made up of 14 amino acids. Per germline, CDR1 MNHEY and CDR2 SVGAGI. Trimming pared 0 bases from V and 9 bases from J, leaving 13 bases between. CDR3 loop: CASSYSVDTLTQYF. The CDR3 bases are TGTGCCAGCAGTTACTCTGTGGATACCCTAACGCAGTATTTT.

This clone was seen more than once but under ten times. This sample also contains other DNA sequences that code for the same CDR3. J is TRBJ1-1 and V is TRBV5-8; TRBD1 is a possible D gene (5 bases). With 5 bases removed from V and 1 base from J, the gap between germline ends came to 9 bases. In germline, CDR1 is SGHTS, CDR2 YDEGEE. The CDR3 runs to 13 residues. Here the CDR3 DNA reads TGTGCCAGCAGACGGACACAGAACACTGAAGCTTTCTTT. Protein: CASRRTQNTEAFF. Supplemented by reference TRBV5-8 and TRBJ1-1, the full variable domain reads EAGVTQSPTHLIKTRGQQATLRCSPISGHTSVYWYQQALGLGLQFLLWYDEGEERNRGNFPPRFSGRQFPNYSSELNVNALELEDSALYLCASRRTQNTEAFFGQGTRLTVV.

The V call is TRBV3-1 (or the pseudogene TRBV3-2), the J call TRBJ2-3, with 10 positions matching TRBD2. Germline V gives CDR1 LGHDT, CDR2 YNNKEL (reference sequence). CDR3 length: 16 residues. After removal of 1 base from V and 13 bases from J, the junction contained 14 bases not matched to a gene. DNA for the CDR3: TGTGCCAGCAGCCAAGGAGGTCTAGCGGGGGCCTCCAAGGAGTATTTT. It translates to CASSQGGLAGASKEYF.

The rearrangement joins TRBV6-5 to TRBJ1-4, with unresolved D. The germline V and J ends were trimmed by 7 bases and 2 bases, with 14 bases remaining between them. From germline, CDR1 is MNHEY and CDR2 SVGAGI. The CDR3 is made up of 15 amino acids. The DNA of the CDR3 is TGTGCCAGCATCGGTGAGGCGGCCACTAATGAAAAACTGTTTTTT. It is translated as CASIGEAATNEKLFF.

V gene TRBV4-2 combines with J gene TRBJ2-1; 8 bases are shared with TRBD2. The CDR3 spans 16 residues. The germline CDR1 and CDR2 sequences are LGHNA and YNFKEQ. V trimming: 0 bases; J trimming: 9 bases; junction bases outside the gene matches: 10. This CDR3 is CASSQDQVSGAGEQFF. The CDR3 region has the DNA TGTGCCAGCAGCCAAGATCAAGTTAGCGGGGCGGGTGAGCAGTTCTTC.

J is TRBJ2-7 and V is TRBV18; D is uncertain. Between the trimmed V and J ends, which lost 2 bases and 4 bases, there was a span of 12 bases. This CDR3 region has 14 residues. Germline V CDR1 and CDR2: KGHSH, LQKENI. CDR3 sequence (DNA): TGTGCCAGCTCACCAGCGGACGGCTATTACGAGCAGTACTTC. It codes for CASSPADGYYEQYF.

The chain couples TRBV6-5 to TRBJ1-1, with 8 bases aligning to TRBD1. The germline V gene encodes CDR1 MNHEY and CDR2 SVGAGI. The J segment lost 7 bases and the V segment lost 5 bases, leaving 6 bases of the junction unmatched. This CDR3 has 13 residues. CDR3 sequence reads: CASSRTGISEAFF. The CDR3 region has the DNA TGTGCCAGCAGTCGGACAGGGATTAGTGAAGCTTTCTTT.

The chain combines TRBV10-1 with TRBJ2-2, with D unresolved. Germline V gives CDR1 WNHNN, CDR2 SYGVQD (reference sequence). The CDR3 extends over 16 amino acids. The ends were cut back, 3 bases at V and 1 base at J, with 12 bases in the middle. The CDR3 region is CASSDPGVWNTGELFF. CDR3 bases: TGCGCCAGCAGTGACCCCGGAGTATGGAACACCGGGGAGCTGTTTTTT.

The rearrangement links TRBV5-1 to TRBJ2-1, with D perhaps TRBD2 (6 bases). Between the trimmed V and J ends, which lost 4 bases and 0 bases, there was a span of 11 bases. Looked up from germline, CDR1 is SGHRS and CDR2 is YFSETQ. This CDR3 has 15 amino acids. The CDR3 is CASSRGGSSYNEQFF. The CDR3 DNA is TGCGCCAGCAGCCGTGGGGGGAGCTCCTACAATGAGCAGTTCTTC.

The chain recombines TRBV29-1 with TRBJ1-5; TRBD1 aligns across 11 bases. The CDR3 extends over 13 amino acids. Per germline, CDR1 SQVTM and CDR2 ANQGSEA. Losses at the gene ends were 6 bases for V and 6 bases for J; bases not matched to a gene: 4. Here the CDR3 reads CSVGTGGGQPQHF. DNA for the CDR3: TGCAGCGTAGGGACAGGGGGTGGTCAGCCCCAGCATTTT.

There are a few counts of this clone. The V and J genes are TRBV10-1 and TRBJ1-5, with D perhaps matching TRBD1 (6 bases). V was cut by 0 bases and J by 5 bases, with 17 bases left in between. Germline V gene sequence: CDR1 WNHNN, CDR2 SYGVQD (reference sequence). The length of the CDR3 is 17 residues. DNA for the CDR3: TGCGCCAGCAGTGAGTCGGACAGCACGAGCAATCATCAGCCCCAGCATTTT. Amino acids: CASSESDSTSNHQPQHF.

This chain connects TRBV3-1 (or the pseudogene TRBV3-2) to TRBJ2-2; tentatively, D is TRBD1 (6 bases). The CDR3 loop spans 15 amino acids. CDR1 is LGHDT, CDR2 YNNKEL, per germline (reference sequence). V was shortened by 0 bases and J by 6 bases, with 11 bases between the two germline ends. The CDR3 nucleotides are TGTGCCAGCAGCCAAGACTCAGGGGTAGCCGGGGAGCTGTTTTTT. Its protein is CASSQDSGVAGELFF.